Listed below are T cell receptor beta chains from one sample, sequenced in a study of cytomegalovirus exposure and HLA in healthy donors. The table came from immunoSEQ multiplex PCR; TCRdb's copy has only in-frame clones and leaves some out. This sample carries about 160,000 clones, about four fifths of them seen once, and the ten largest clones take nearly 8.5%. Sequencing was done on a sample of PBMCs. The receptor set was obtained from a male donor in good health and CMV-seropositive. The CDR3 runs from the conserved cysteine through the conserved F or W. Clone size is not always given. Where it is, it says once, few, many or a class for expanded clones.

j_call v_call clone_size cdr3_aa
TRBJ2-1 TRBV6-1 . CASSIAGGPYNEQFF
TRBJ2-4 TRBV5-4 . CASSSVLAKNIQYF
TRBJ1-1 TRBV4-1 . CASSRVFMNTEAFF
TRBJ1-6 TRBV6-6 . CASSYGGQGGSPLHF
TRBJ1-1 TRBV19 . CASRQTPNTEAFF
TRBJ2-7 TRBV5-1 . CASRLLEQYF
TRBJ2-5 TRBV21-1 . CASSKQGVVETQYF
TRBJ2-4 TRBV6-1 few CASSEGSAKNSQYF
TRBJ1-3 TRBV28 . CASRSSGNTIYF
TRBJ1-3 TRBV7-9 . CASSHFGTESGNTIYF